This T cell receptor (beta chain) was identified during a study of post-analysis software for immune sequencing data. Whole-study context: Courses of disease covered relapsing-remitting, secondary progressive and progressive-relapsing multiple sclerosis. Study-wide findings and caveats: When the samples were clustered directly with F measure, those that had been prepared in the same batch showed strong co-clustering. Compared with controls, patients had more of about 5 TRBV segments, including TRBV5-6, TRBV5-1 and TRBV20-1. Significantly decreased normalized Chao1 diversity was recorded for multiple sclerosis patients relative to controls.

Turning to this clonotype: Its antigen remains unidentified.

In germline, CDR1 is SGHNT, CDR2 YYREEE (reference sequence). The CDR3 has 13 residues. Trimming cost V 0 bases and J 5 bases, with 8 bases left between them. TCR beta cDNA libraries included unique molecular identifiers. T cells numbering roughly 1 to 10 million yielded some 480,000 cDNA molecules. Each CDR3 protein is one row after TCRdb ran MiXCR on the PCR reads. The profile shows about 770,000 distinct CDR3 sequences, about 43% of them singletons. The chain combines TRBV5-4 with TRBJ1-2, with D uncertain. The specimen sequenced was blood. This sequence originates from a girl between 5 and 17 years old with multiple sclerosis. For the CDR3, the DNA is TGTGCCAGCAGCTTGGGCGTAGATTATGGCTACACCTTC. Translation: CASSLGVDYGYTF.